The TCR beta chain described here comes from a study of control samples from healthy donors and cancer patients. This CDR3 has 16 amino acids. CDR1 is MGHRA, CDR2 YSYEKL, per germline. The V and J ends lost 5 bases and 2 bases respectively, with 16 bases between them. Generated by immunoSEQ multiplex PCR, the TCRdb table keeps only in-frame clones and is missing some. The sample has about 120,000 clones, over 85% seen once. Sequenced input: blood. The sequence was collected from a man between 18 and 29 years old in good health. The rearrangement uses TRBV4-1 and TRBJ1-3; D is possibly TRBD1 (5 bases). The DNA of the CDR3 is TGCGCCAGCAGCTCCCCGGCCAGGGATACTGGAAACACCATATATTTT. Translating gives CASSSPARDTGNTIYF.